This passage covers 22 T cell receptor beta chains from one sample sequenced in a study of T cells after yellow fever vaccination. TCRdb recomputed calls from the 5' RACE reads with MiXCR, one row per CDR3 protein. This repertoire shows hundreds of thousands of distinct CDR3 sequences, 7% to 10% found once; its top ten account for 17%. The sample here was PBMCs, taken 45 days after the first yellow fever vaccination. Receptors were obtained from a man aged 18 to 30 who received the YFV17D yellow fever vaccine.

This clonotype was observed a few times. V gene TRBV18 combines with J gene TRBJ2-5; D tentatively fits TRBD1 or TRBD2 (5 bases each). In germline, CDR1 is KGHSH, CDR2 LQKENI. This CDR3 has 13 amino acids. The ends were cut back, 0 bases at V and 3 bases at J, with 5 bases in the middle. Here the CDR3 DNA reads TGTGCCAGCTCACCACCGGGGGAAGAGACCCAGTACTTC. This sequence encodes CASSPPGEETQYF.

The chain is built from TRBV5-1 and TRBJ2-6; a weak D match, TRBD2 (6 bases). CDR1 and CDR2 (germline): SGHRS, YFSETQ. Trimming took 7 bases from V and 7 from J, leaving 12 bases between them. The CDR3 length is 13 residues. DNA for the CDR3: TGCGCCAGCGCGGGGTTGGGAGCCAACGTCCTGACTTTC. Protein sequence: CASAGLGANVLTF.

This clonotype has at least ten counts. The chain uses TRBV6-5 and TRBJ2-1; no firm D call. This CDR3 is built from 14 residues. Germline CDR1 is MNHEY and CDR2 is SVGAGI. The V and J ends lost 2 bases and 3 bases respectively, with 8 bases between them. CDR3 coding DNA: TGTGCCAGCAGTTACGGGCGCGGCTACAATGAGCAGTTCTTC. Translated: CASSYGRGYNEQFF.

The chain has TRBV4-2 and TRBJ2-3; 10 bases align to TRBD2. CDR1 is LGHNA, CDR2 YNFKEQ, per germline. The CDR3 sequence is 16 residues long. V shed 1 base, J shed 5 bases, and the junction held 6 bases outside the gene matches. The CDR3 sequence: CASSQGNSGGQDTQYF. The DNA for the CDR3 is TGTGCCAGCAGCCAAGGAAATAGCGGGGGGCAAGATACGCAGTATTTT.

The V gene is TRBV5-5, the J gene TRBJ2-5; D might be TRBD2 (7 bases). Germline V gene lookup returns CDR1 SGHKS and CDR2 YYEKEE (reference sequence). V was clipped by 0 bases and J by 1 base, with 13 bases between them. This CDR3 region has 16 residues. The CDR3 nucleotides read TGTGCCAGCAGCTTGGCGGCGGGGGCCCTCCAAGAGACCCAGTACTTC. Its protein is CASSLAAGALQETQYF. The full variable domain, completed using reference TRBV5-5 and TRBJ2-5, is DAGVTQSPTHLIKTRGQQVTLRCSPISGHKSVSWYQQVLGQGPQFIFQYYEKEERGRGNFPDRFSARQFPNYSSELNVNALLLGDSALYLCASSLAAGALQETQYFGPGTRLLVL.

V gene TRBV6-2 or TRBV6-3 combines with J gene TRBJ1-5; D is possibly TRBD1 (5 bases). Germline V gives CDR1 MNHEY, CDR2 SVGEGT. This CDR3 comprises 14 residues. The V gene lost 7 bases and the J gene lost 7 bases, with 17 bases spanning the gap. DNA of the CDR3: TGTGCCAGCACCACCCGGCAGGGCGGACAGCCCCAGCATTTT. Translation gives CASTTRQGGQPQHF.

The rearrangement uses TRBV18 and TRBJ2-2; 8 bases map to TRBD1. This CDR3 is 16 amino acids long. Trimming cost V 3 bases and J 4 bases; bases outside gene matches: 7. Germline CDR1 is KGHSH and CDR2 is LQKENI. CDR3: CASSPPLGQGTGELFF. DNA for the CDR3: TGTGCCAGCTCACCCCCCCTTGGACAGGGCACCGGGGAGCTGTTTTTT.

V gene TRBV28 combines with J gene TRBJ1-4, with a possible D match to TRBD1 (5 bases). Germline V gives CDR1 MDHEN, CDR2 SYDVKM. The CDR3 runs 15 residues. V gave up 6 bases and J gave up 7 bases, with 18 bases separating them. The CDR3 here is CASRPLTERGEKLFF. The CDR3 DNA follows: TGTGCCAGCAGACCCCTGACGGAGAGGGGTGAAAAACTGTTTTTT.

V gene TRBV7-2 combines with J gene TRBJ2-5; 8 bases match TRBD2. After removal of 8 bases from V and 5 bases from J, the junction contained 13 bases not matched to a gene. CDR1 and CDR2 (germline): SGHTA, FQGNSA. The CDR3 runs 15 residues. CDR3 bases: TGTGCCAGCTCGGGGGGGGCTGGGAGTGAGGAGACCCAGTACTTC. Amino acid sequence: CASSGGAGSEETQYF.

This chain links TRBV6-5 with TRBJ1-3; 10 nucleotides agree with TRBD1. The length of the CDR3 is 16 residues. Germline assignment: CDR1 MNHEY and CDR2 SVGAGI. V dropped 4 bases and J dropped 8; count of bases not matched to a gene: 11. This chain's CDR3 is CASSSRRVDRGDTIYF. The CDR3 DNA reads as TGTGCCAGCAGTTCCCGGCGGGTGGACAGGGGGGACACCATATATTTT.

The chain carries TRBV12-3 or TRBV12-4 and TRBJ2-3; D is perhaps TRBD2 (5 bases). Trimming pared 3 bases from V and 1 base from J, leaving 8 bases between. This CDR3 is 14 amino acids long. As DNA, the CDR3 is TGTGCCAGCAGTTTTCTAGCCGGCACAGATACGCAGTATTTT. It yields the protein CASSFLAGTDTQYF.

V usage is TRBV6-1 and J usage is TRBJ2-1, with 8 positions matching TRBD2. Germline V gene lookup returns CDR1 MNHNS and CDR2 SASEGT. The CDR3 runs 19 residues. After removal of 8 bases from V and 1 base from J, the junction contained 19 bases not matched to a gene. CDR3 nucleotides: TGTGCCAGCCAGGCTTTTGCTCCGGGGGGGCCACAATCCTACAATGAGCAGTTCTTC. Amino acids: CASQAFAPGGPQSYNEQFF.

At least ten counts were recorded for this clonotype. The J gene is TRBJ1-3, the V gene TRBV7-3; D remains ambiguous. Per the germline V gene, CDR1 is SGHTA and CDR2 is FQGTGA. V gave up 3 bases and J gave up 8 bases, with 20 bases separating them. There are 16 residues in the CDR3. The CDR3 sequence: CASSFLGSAFGDTIYF. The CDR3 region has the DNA TGTGCCAGCAGCTTCCTAGGCTCGGCATTTGGGGACACCATATATTTT. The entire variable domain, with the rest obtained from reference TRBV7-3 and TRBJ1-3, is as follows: GAGVSQTPSNKVTEKGKYVELRCDPISGHTALYWYRQSLGQGPEFLIYFQGTGAADDSGLPNDRFFAVRPEGSVSTLKIQRTERGDSAVYLCASSFLGSAFGDTIYFGEGSWLTVV.

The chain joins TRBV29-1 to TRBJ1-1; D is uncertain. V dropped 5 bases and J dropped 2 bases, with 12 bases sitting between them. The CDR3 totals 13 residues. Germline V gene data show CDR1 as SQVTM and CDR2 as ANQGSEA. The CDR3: CSVCVRRNTEAFF. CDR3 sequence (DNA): TGCAGCGTTTGTGTCAGACGCAACACTGAAGCTTTCTTT.

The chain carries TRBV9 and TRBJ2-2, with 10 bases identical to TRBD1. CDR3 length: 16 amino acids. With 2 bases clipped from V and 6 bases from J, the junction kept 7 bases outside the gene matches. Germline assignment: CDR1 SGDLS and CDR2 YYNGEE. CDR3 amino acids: CASSVPWDRGAGELFF. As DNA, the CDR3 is TGTGCCAGCAGCGTCCCCTGGGACAGGGGTGCCGGGGAGCTGTTTTTT.

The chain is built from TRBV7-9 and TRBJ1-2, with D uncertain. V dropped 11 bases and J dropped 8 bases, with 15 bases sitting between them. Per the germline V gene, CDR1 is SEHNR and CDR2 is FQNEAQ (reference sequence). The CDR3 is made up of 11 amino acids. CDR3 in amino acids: CAGRASGGYTF. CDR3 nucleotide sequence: TGTGCCGGTCGAGCATCGGGAGGCTACACCTTC. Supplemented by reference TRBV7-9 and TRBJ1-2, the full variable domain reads DTGVSQNPRHKITKRGQNVTFRCDPISEHNRLYWYRQTLGQGPEFLTYFQNEAQLEKSRLLSDRFSAERPKGSFSTLEIQRTEQGDSAMYLCAGRASGGYTFGSGTRLTVV.

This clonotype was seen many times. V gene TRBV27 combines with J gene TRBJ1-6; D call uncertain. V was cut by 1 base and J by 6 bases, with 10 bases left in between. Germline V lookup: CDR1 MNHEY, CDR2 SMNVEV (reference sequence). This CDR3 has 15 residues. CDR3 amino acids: CASSLLGFSNSPLHF. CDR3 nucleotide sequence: TGTGCCAGCAGTTTATTGGGGTTCTCTAATTCACCCCTCCACTTT.

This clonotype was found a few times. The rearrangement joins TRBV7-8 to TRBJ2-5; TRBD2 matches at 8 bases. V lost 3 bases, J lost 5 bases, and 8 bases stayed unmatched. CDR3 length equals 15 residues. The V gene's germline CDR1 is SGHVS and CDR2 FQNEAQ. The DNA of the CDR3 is TGTGCCAGCAGCTTGCGGGACGGGAGGGTGGAGACCCAGTACTTC. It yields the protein CASSLRDGRVETQYF.

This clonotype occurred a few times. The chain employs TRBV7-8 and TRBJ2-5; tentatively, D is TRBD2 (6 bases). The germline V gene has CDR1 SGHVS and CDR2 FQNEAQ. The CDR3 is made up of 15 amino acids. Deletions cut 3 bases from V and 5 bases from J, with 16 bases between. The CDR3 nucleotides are TGTGCCAGCAGCTTCCTAGACGGGGCGGGGGAGACCCAGTACTTC. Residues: CASSFLDGAGETQYF.

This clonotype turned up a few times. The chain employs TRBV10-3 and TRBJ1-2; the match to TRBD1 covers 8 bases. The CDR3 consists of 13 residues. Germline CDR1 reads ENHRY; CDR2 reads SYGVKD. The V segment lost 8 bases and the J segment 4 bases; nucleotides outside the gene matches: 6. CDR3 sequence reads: CAIRTGPTYGYTF. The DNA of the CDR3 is TGTGCCATCCGGACAGGGCCAACCTATGGCTACACCTTC.

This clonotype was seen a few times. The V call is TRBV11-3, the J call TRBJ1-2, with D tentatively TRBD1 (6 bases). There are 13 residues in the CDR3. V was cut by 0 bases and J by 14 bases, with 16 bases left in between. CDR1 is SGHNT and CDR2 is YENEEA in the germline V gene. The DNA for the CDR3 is TGTGCCAGCAGCTTAGATCGTGCAGGGGCGCGGACCTTC. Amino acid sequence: CASSLDRAGARTF.

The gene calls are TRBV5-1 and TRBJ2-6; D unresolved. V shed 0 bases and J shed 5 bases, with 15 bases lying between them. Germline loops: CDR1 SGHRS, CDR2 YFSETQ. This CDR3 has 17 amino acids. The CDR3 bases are TGCGCCAGCAGCTTGGATTTTCTGGCTCTGCGGGCCAACGTCCTGACTTTC. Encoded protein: CASSLDFLALRANVLTF.